The next 17 T cell receptor beta chains were all read from a single sample in a study of OX40 agonist ivuxolimab in advanced cancers. Using immunoSEQ multiplex PCR, the repertoire was profiled, and TCRdb retains in-frame clones only, with some absent. This sample has tens of thousands of clones, with around 83% found just once. The sequencing here drew on CD4+ or CD8+ T cells sorted from blood, taken in a trial of the OX40 agonist ivuxolimab. The receptor set was obtained from an adult with an advanced solid tumor such as melanoma, head and neck, liver or kidney cancer.

The chain employs TRBV28 and TRBJ1-5; D ambiguous. V was trimmed by 3 bases and J by 1 base, leaving 4 bases between them. Germline values: CDR1 MDHEN, CDR2 SYDVKM. The CDR3 consists of 13 residues. CDR3 amino acids: CASSFESNQPQHF. The CDR3 nucleotides are TGTGCCAGCAGTTTTGAGAGCAATCAGCCCCAGCATTTT.

The gene calls are TRBV6-6 and TRBJ2-1; TRBD2 aligns across 16 bases. The J segment lost 10 bases and the V segment lost 7 bases, leaving 10 bases of the junction unmatched. The CDR3 consists of 16 residues. Germline V gene data show CDR1 as MNHNY and CDR2 as SVGAGI (reference sequence). This CDR3 reads CASTSLGLAGGNEQFF. Here the CDR3 DNA reads TGTGCCAGCACCAGCTTGGGACTAGCGGGGGGGAACGAGCAGTTCTTC.

V is TRBV11-2 and J is TRBJ1-1; D gene unclear. The V and J ends lost 3 bases and 6 bases respectively, with 17 bases between them. CDR3 length equals 15 residues. The germline V gene has CDR1 SGHAT and CDR2 FQNNGV. CDR3 loop: CASSLGGSNTAEAFF. The DNA for the CDR3 is TGTGCCAGCAGCTTGGGCGGCAGCAATACCGCTGAAGCTTTCTTT. Filled out from reference TRBV11-2 and TRBJ1-1, the complete variable domain reads EAGVAQSPRYKIIEKRQSVAFWCNPISGHATLYWYQQILGQGPKLLIQFQNNGVVDDSQLPKDRFSAERLKGVDSTLKIQPAKLEDSAVYLCASSLGGSNTAEAFFGQGTRLTVV.

This clone appeared a few times. This sequence joins TRBV5-5 and TRBJ2-3; D is perhaps TRBD1 or TRBD2 (6 bases each). With 2 bases removed from V and 6 bases from J, the gap between germline ends came to 10 bases. CDR1 is SGHKS and CDR2 is YYEKEE in the germline V gene (reference sequence). This CDR3 comprises 13 residues. CDR3 residues: CASSFPGGDTQYF. CDR3 nucleotide sequence: TGTGCCAGCAGCTTTCCCGGGGGCGATACGCAGTATTTT.

The CDR3 sequence: CSVGSAVGNNEQFF. The CDR3 DNA follows: TGCAGCGTTGGGTCCGCGGTAGGTAACAATGAGCAGTTCTTC. The chain carries TRBV29-1 and TRBJ2-1; D is unresolved. Trimming removed 4 bases from V and 5 bases from J, with 15 bases in between. CDR1 and CDR2 from the germline V gene are SQVTM and ANQGSEA. CDR3 length equals 14 residues.

The chain couples TRBV28 to TRBJ1-1; D is unclear. Germline V gene sequence: CDR1 MDHEN, CDR2 SYDVKM. Trimming left V 4 bases short and J 4 bases short, with 16 bases between. CDR3 length: 15 residues. The CDR3 loop is CASSSGWTQATEAFF. CDR3 bases: TGTGCCAGCAGTTCGGGGTGGACGCAAGCCACTGAAGCTTTCTTT.

In its sample, this clone was seen once. The genes are TRBV11-1 and TRBJ2-3, with 11 nucleotides matching TRBD1. Trimming cost V 5 bases and J 3 bases; bases outside gene matches: 1. The CDR3 is 14 amino acids. Germline-derived CDR1 and CDR2 are SGHAT and FQDESV (reference sequence). CDR3 in amino acids: CASSRDRGTDTQYF. The CDR3 DNA sequence: TGTGCCAGCAGCCGGGACAGGGGGACAGATACGCAGTATTTT.

V usage is TRBV6-6 and J usage is TRBJ2-1, with TRBD1 matching 9 bases. Germline V gene data show CDR1 as MNHNY and CDR2 as SVGAGI (reference sequence). The CDR3 runs to 15 residues. Unmatched junction bases numbered 8, after V lost 5 bases and J lost 6 bases. CDR3 sequence (DNA): TGTGCCAGCAGTGGTACAGGGGGCTTGGGCAATGAGCAGTTCTTC. As protein: CASSGTGGLGNEQFF.

The V call is TRBV9, the J call TRBJ2-3; a weak D match, TRBD2 (5 bases). Germline V CDR1 and CDR2: SGDLS, YYNGEE. V was trimmed by 2 bases and J by 0 bases, leaving 7 bases between them. The CDR3 loop spans 14 amino acids. CDR3 in amino acids: CASSVGDSTDTQYF. The CDR3 DNA reads TGTGCCAGCAGCGTCGGGGATAGCACAGATACGCAGTATTTT.

The chain joins TRBV10-3 to TRBJ2-3; 7 bases align to TRBD1. V shed 3 bases and J 2 bases; nucleotides not matched to a gene: 8. Germline V gives CDR1 ENHRY, CDR2 SYGVKD. CDR3 length equals 16 residues. Here the CDR3 reads CAISDKTGTATDTQYF. The DNA of the CDR3 is TGTGCCATCAGTGACAAAACCGGGACAGCCACAGATACGCAGTATTTT.

The chain carries TRBV10-3 and TRBJ2-7; 15 positions match TRBD2. The CDR3 extends over 17 amino acids. With V trimmed by 2 bases and J by 3 bases, 5 bases remained unmatched. The V gene's germline CDR1 is ENHRY and CDR2 SYGVKD. The CDR3 loop is CAISEPGLAGGDYEQYF. In DNA, the CDR3 is TGTGCCATCAGTGAGCCGGGACTAGCGGGGGGTGACTACGAGCAGTACTTC.

The chain is built from TRBV6-5 and TRBJ2-7; 8 bases are a match to TRBD2. J lost 2 bases, V lost 0 bases, and 6 bases had no gene match. CDR3 length: 16 amino acids. CDR1 and CDR2 (germline): MNHEY, SVGAGI. The CDR3 protein is CASSYSGGSGTYEQYF. The CDR3 coding sequence is TGTGCCAGCAGTTACTCCGGGGGTAGCGGGACCTACGAGCAGTACTTC.

CDR3 in DNA: TGTGCCAGCAGCATCGGCTTGACCTCGGGCGGAGTGGCGGAGACCCAGTACTTC. This sequence encodes CASSIGLTSGGVAETQYF. The genes are TRBV28 and TRBJ2-5; unclear D gene. Germline V gives CDR1 MDHEN, CDR2 SYDVKM. With 6 bases removed from V and 5 bases from J, the gap between germline ends came to 28 bases. This CDR3 region has 18 residues. Full variable domain (remainder filled in from reference TRBV28 and TRBJ2-5): DVKVTQSSRYLVKRTGEKVFLECVQDMDHENMFWYRQDPGLGLRLIYFSYDVKMKEKGDIPEGYSVSREKKERFSLILESASTNQTSMYLCASSIGLTSGGVAETQYFGPGTRLLVL.

The chain joins TRBV28 to TRBJ1-2, with D possibly TRBD1 on 6 matching bases. Germline assignment: CDR1 MDHEN and CDR2 SYDVKM. V gave up 0 bases and J gave up 4 bases, with 12 bases separating them. The CDR3 is 15 amino acids. In DNA form, the CDR3 reads TGTGCCAGCAGTTTATGGGTACAGACAGGCTATGGCTACACCTTC. This codes for CASSLWVQTGYGYTF.

The rearrangement links TRBV7-3 to TRBJ1-2; 11 positions match TRBD1. V shed 6 bases and J 2 bases; nucleotides not matched to a gene: 5. The CDR3 is 15 residues long. Germline CDR1 and CDR2: SGHTA and FQGTGA. CDR3 protein: CASRQRTGGNYGYTF. The CDR3 DNA follows: TGTGCCAGCAGGCAACGGACAGGGGGCAACTATGGCTACACCTTC.

The chain links TRBV18 to TRBJ1-2; D may be TRBD1 (5 bases). V shed 0 bases and J shed 7 bases, with 15 bases lying between them. This CDR3 has 15 residues. Germline loops: CDR1 KGHSH, CDR2 LQKENI. CDR3 in amino acids: CASSPPGTGASGYTF. The CDR3 DNA is TGTGCCAGCTCACCACCCGGGACGGGCGCTTCTGGCTACACCTTC.

This rearrangement joins TRBV28 to TRBJ1-3; D uncertain. Germline values: CDR1 MDHEN, CDR2 SYDVKM. V dropped 2 bases and J dropped 0 bases, with 8 bases sitting between them. The CDR3 extends over 15 amino acids. CDR3 nucleotides: TGTGCCAGCAGTTTACATCCACCCTCTGGAAACACCATATATTTT. Encoded protein: CASSLHPPSGNTIYF.